This TCR beta chain is from a study of T-cell reconstitution after alpha-beta-depleted transplantation in children. Study-level points and caveats: Alpha-beta T cells about two months after transplant reportedly derived from several hundred expanded graft clones. Some patients owed their high day-60 TCRbeta diversity to surviving recipient T cells and thymic progenitors.

This clonotype occurred a few times. No antigen is known for it. V was trimmed by 4 bases and J by 0 bases, leaving 12 bases between them. The CDR3 extends over 15 amino acids. Germline V CDR1 and CDR2: SGHTS, YDEGEE. Unique molecular identifiers were incorporated during preparation of the TCRbeta library. TCRdb redid the calling of the PCR reads with MiXCR, one entry per CDR3 protein. The sample has 750,000 to 950,000 distinct CDR3 sequences; roughly 16% are singletons. V gene TRBV5-8 combines with J gene TRBJ2-3, with D perhaps TRBD1 (5 bases). The sample here was PBMCs, mostly from graft donor cells, taken 360 days after TCRalphabeta/CD19-depleted stem cell transplant. The receptor was isolated from a male patient between 10 and 17 years old who had a stem cell transplant for acute lymphoblastic leukemia, so the T cells may come from the graft donor. The CDR3 loop reads CASSSYRLSTDTQYF. For the CDR3, the DNA is TGTGCCAGCAGCAGTTACAGGCTTAGCACAGATACGCAGTATTTT.